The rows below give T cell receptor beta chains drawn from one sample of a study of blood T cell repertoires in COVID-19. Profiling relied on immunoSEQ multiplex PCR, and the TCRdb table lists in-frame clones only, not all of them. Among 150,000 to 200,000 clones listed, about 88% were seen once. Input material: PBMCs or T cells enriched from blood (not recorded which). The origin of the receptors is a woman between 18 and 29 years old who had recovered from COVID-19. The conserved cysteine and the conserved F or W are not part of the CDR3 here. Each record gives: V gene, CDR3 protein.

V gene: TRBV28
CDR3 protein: ACIAVNSLGTQY

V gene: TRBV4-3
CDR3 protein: ASSQEYSGANVLT

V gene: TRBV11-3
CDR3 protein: ASSLGDTWWDEQY

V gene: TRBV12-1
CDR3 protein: ASSLPG

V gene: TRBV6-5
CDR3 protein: ATQAGTSQETQY

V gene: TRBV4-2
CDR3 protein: ASRDDQVLNSPLH

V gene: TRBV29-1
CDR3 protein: SVSGQPYGYT

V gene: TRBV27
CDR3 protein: ASRRTSGVSTDTQY

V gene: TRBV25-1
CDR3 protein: ASSGAGFTQPQH

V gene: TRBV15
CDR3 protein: ATSDRRTGNEKLF

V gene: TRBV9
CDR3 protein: ASSETPSRTSGRLAGELF

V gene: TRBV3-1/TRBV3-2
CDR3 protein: ASSQGDRPLNTEAF

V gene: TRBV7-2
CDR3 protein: ASSLKVGLAGYT

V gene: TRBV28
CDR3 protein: ASSLVSYNEQY

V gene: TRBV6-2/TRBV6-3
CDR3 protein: ASSDPGFYEQY

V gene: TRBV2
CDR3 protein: ATYSGLYQETQY

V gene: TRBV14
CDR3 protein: ASSQSTGPGRPQY

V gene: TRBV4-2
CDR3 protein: ASSQDLVAGTYNEQF

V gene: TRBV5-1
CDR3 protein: ASSLGQLNEQF

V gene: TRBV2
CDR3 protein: ASVGQSSNYGYT

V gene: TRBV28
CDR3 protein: ASSSHRGPIGYT

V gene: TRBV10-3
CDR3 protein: AISEDRGSQPQH

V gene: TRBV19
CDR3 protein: ASSIRQVEKLF

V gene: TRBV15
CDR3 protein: ATSGRGGGDEQY

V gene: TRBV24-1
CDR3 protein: ATSDRSAGQGNQPQH

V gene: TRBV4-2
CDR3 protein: ASSGLAATDTQY

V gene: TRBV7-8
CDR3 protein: ASSPGTGDSLGGNTIY

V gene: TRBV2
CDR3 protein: ASSSGTGTEAF

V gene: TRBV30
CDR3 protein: AWSYTRTGGDEQY

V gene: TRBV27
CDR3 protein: ASSLTANTEAF

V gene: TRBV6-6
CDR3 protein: ASSPRLGAMMNTEAF

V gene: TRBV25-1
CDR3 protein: ASRMTGDSETQY

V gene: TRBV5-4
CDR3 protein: ASSPGGQGAGEKLF

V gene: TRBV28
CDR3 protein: ASAVTTNEKLF

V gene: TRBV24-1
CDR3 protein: ATSDGRGRDEQY

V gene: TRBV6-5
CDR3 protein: ASSYSTGYNEQF

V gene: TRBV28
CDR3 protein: ASSFWGVSSGNTIY

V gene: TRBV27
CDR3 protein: ASSLDRGNSPLH

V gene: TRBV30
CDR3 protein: AQEKGTSGGGTDTQY

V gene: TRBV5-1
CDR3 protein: ASSPRWGDDTEAF

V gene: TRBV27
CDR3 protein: ASSSVRSAEAF

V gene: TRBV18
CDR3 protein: ASSQPGTGDYSGNTIY

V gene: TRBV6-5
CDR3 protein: ASRIGLVGHNEQF

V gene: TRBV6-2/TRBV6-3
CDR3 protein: ASSYTGAGWYSNQPQH

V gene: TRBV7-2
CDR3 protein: ASSGTALSNTEAF

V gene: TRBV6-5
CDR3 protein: ASSYSPGAGNTEAF

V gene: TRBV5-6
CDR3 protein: ASSLVDRGESPLH

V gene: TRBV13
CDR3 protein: ASSSTGYEQY

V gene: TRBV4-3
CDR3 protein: ASSQEGTGFDEQY